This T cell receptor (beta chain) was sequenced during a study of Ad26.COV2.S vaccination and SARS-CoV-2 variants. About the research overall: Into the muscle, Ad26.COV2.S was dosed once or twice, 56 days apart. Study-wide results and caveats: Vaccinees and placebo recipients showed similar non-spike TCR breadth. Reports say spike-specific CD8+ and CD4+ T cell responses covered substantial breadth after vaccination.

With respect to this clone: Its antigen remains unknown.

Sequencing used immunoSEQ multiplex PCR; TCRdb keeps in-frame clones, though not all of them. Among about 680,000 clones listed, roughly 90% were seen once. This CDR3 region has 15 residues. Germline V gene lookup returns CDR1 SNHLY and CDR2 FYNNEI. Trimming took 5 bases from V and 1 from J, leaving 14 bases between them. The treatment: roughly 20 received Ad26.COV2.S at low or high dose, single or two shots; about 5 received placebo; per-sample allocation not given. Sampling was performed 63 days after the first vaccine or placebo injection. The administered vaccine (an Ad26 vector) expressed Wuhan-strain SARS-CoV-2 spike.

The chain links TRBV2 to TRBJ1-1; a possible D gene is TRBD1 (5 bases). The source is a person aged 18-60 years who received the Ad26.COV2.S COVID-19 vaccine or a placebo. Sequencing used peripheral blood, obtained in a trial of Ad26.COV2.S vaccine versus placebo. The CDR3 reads CASSTFGGGNTEAFF. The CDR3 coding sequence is TGTGCCAGCAGTACCTTTGGGGGGGGGAACACTGAAGCTTTCTTT.